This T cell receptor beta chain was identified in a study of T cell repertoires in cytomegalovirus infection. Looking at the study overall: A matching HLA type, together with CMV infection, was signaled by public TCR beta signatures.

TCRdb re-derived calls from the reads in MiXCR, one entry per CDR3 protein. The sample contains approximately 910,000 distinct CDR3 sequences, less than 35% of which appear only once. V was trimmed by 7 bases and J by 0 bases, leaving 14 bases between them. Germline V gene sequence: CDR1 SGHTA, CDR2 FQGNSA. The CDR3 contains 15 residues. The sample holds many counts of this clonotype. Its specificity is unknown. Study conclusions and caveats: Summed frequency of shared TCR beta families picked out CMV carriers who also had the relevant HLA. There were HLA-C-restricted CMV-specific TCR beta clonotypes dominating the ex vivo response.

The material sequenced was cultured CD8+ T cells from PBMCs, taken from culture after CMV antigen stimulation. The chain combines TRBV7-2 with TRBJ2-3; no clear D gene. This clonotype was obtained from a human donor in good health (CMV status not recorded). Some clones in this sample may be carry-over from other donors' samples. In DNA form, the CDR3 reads TGTGCCAGCACCCTAGGAGATACTAGCACAGATACGCAGTATTTT. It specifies CASTLGDTSTDTQYF.